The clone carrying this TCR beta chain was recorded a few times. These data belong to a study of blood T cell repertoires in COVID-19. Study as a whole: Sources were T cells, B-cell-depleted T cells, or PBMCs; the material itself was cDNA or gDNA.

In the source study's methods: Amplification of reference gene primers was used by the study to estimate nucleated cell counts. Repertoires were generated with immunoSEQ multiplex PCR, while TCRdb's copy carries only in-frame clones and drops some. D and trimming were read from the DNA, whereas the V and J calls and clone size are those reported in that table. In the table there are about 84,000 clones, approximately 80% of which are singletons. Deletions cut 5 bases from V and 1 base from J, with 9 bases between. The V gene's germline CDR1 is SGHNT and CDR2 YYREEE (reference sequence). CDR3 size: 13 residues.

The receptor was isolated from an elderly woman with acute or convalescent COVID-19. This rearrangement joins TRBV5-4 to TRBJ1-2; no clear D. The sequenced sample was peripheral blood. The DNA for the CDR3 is TGTGCCAGCAGGTCTGGACTTAACTATGGCTACACCTTC. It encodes CASRSGLNYGYTF.